This TCR beta chain stems from a study of blood T cells in healthy people across ages. RNA extraction gave at least 5 micrograms of total RNA per sample. The V and J ends lost 7 bases and 10 bases, in that order; junction bases with no gene match: 13. CDR3 length equals 15 residues. The germline gives CDR1 MNHNS, CDR2 SASEGT. With a J-beta primer mix and a sample-barcoded 5' primer, a second PCR ran roughly 6 to 11 cycles. A single record per CDR3 protein comes from TCRdb applying MiXCR to the 5' RACE reads. The table has some 900,000 distinct CDR3 sequences, around 48% seen once. J is TRBJ1-6 and V is TRBV6-1; 7 positions agree with TRBD1. The TCR was taken from a man aged 30 to 39 in good health. Sample: blood. The CDR3 bases are TGTGCCAGCAAGCTGACAGGGTACGGGGAGTCACCCCTCCACTTT. Amino acids: CASKLTGYGESPLHF.